This T cell receptor (beta chain) was recovered during a study of cytotoxic CD8 clonotypes in ibrutinib-treated CLL. Study-wide results and limits: Sustained-remission and progressing patients' sampling times differed. Clonality rose at ibrutinib response and fell back toward baseline at progression. Age-matched healthy donor levels were exceeded by baseline clonality, which tracked circulating CD8+ T-cell counts.

Germline CDR1 is GTSNPN and CDR2 is SVGIG (reference sequence). V was clipped by 2 bases and J by 7 bases, with 6 bases between them. This CDR3 region has 11 residues. In the case of this clone: Its antigen remains unidentified.

Researchers set a sequencing depth target of 1 in 200,000 to 1 in 1 million T cells. TCRdb's copy holds only in-frame clones and misses some; the assay was immunoSEQ multiplex PCR. This sample has 110,000 to 150,000 clones, with 60% to 85% found just once. The J gene is TRBJ2-1, the V gene TRBV30; D is unresolved. Material: PBMCs, obtained after 24 months of ibrutinib treatment. The receptor was derived from a human donor with chronic lymphocytic leukemia. The CDR3 here is CAWSLGNEQFF. The CDR3 bases are TGTGCCTGGAGTCTGGGGAATGAGCAGTTCTTC.